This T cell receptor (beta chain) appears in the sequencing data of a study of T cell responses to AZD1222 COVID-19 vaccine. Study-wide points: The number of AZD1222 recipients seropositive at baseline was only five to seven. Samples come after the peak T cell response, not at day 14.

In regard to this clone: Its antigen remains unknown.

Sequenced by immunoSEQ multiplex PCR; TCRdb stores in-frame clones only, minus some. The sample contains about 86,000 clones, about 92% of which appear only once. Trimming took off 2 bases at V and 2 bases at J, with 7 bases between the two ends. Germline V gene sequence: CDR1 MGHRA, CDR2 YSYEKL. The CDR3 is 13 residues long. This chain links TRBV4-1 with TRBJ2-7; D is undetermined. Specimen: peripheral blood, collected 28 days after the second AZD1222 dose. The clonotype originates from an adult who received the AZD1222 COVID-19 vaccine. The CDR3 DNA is TGCGCCAGCAGCCAAATCCCCCCCTACGAGCAGTACGTC. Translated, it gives CASSQIPPYEQYV.